One T cell receptor (beta chain) is described in this entry. The antigen is unknown. Primers included in the PCR were 60 Vbeta and 13 Jbeta primers. The assay was immunoSEQ multiplex PCR, and TCRdb's table has in-frame clones only and misses some. The table includes just over 150,000 clones, around 88% detected once. The sample belongs to a study of cytomegalovirus exposure and HLA in healthy donors. Donors in the study were healthy people who gave bone marrow. Study findings and constraints: Three chains linked to CMV were shown in vitro to be specific for CMV antigens. Later analysis placed DRB1 highest and HLA-C lowest in TCR association rates, which differed by HLA locus. Reportedly, HLA-A and HLA-B alleles of most subjects were accurately predicted from TCR beta.

Germline lookup yields CDR1 MDHEN and CDR2 SYDVKM. The J segment lost 4 bases and the V segment lost 4 bases, leaving 7 bases of the junction unmatched. This CDR3 region has 15 residues. The rearrangement uses TRBV28 and TRBJ1-3, with 7 nucleotides matching TRBD1. Sequences were obtained from PBMCs. The clonotype was recovered from a woman aged 18 to 35 in good health and CMV-seronegative. Here the CDR3 reads CASSSTGTVGNTIYF. The CDR3 bases are TGTGCCAGCAGTTCCACCGGGACAGTCGGAAACACCATATATTTT.